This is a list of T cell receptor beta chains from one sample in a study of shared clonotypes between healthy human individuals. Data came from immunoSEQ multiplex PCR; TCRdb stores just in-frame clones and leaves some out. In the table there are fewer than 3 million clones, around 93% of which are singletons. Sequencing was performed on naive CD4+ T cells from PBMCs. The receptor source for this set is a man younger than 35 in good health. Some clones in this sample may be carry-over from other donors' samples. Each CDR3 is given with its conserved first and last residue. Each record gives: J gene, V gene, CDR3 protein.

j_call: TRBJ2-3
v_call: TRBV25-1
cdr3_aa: CASSTSTDTQYF

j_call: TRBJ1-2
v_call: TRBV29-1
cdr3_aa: CSVETGQRGYTF

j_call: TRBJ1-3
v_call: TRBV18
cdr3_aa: CASSPTSGVNTIYF

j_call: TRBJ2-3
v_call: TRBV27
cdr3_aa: CASSFGARGGAGVTDTQYF

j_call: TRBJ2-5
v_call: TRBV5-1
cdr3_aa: CASSPGTDRQETQYF

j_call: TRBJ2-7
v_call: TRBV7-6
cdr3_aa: CASSLGRDRGPLEQYF

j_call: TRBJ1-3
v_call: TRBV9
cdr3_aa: CASSVEAGGNTIYF

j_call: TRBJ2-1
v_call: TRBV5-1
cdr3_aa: CASSATGTSGRGEQFF

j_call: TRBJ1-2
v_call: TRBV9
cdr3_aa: CASSPEDLGYGYTF

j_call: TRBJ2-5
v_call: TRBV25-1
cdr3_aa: CASSESGRGETQYF

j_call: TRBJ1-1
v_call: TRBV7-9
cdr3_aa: CASSLVSYGSVAFF

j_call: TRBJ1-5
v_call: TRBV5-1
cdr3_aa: CASSLAGDSNQPQHF

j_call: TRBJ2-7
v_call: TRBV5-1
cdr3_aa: CASSLPGTGNEQYF

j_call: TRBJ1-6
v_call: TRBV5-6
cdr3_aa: CASSLGYRSSYNSPLHF

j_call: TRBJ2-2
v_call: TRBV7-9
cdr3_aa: CASSLSLPRGGELFF

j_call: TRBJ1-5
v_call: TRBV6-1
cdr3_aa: CASSGGTGGRNQPQHF

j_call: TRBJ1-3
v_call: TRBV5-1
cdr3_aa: CASSPNGVTNTIYF

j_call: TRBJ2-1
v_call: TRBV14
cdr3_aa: CASTPQAGYEQFF

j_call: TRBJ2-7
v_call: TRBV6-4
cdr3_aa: CASGTGVKYEQYF

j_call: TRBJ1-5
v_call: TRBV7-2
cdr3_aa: CASSLAGGPLPQHF

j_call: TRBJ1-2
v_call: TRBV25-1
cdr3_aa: CASSDRSGRGYGYTF

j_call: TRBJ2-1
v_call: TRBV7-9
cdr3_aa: CASSPDLREQFF

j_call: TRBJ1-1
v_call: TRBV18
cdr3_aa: CASSPPGVDTEAFF

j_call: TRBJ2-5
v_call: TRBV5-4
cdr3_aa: CASSVTSNRGETQYF

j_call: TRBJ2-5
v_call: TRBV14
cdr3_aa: CASRIAGAMGTQYF

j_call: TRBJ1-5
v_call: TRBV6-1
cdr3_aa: CASSNLRDRVQPQHF

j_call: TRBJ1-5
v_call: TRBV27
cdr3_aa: CASSPRRPRQKGQVERGNQPQHF

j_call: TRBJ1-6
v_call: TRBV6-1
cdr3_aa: CASSEAKSNSPLHF

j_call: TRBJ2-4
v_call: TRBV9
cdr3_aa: CASSVDGRAQIGVNSIQYF

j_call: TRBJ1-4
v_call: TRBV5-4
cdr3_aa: CASSWDSQNEKLFF

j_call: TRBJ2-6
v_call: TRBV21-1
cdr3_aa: CASSPPCLARSGANVLTF

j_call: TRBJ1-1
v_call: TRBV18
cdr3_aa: CASSPLSISDMNTEAFF

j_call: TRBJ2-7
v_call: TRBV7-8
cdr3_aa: CASSLGRLADSSYEQYF

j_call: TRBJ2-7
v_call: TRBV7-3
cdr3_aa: CASSKGQAYEQYF

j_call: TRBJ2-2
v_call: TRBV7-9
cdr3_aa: CASSLVPGSANTGELFF

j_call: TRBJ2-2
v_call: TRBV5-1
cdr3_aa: CASSNFGGANTGELFF

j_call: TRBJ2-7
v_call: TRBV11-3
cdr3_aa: CASSLGQGRDEQYF

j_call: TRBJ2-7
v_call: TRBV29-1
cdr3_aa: CSVAWDSPYEQYF

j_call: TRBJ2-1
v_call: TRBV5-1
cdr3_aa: CASSFLAGAYNEQFF

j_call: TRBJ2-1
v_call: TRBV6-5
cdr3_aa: CASFKVGQGGNEQFF

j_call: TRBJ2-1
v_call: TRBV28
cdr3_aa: CASNTAGPHNEQFF